Listed below are T cell receptor beta chains from one sample, sequenced in a study of blood T cell repertoires in COVID-19. Measured with immunoSEQ multiplex PCR; TCRdb has only the in-frame clones, and not every one. Altogether some 140,000 clones are present, roughly 80% being singletons, with the ten largest covering approximately 11%. The sequencing input was peripheral blood. These receptors originate from a man in his 60s who had recovered from COVID-19. The CDR3 runs from the conserved cysteine through the conserved F or W. The D gene is left open where the match is weak. The size field is filled for only some rows; it gives once, few, many or a size class.

clone_size,v_call,j_call,d_call,cdr3_nt,cdr3_aa
-,TRBV2,TRBJ2-5,TRBD1,TGTGCCGATGCCCGGGACAGGGGGACCCAGTACTTC,CADARDRGTQYF
-,TRBV29-1,TRBJ1-1,TRBD1,TGCAGCGTCCAGCAGGGGGCGAGAGGGACTGAAGCTTTCTTT,CSVQQGARGTEAFF
-,TRBV5-4,TRBJ2-2,TRBD1,TGTGCCAGCAGGGCGGACAGGGTCGGGGAGCTGTTTTTT,CASRADRVGELFF
-,TRBV19,TRBJ1-2,TRBD1,TGTGCCAGTGTCGGGACAGGGAACCTCTATGGCTACACCTTC,CASVGTGNLYGYTF
few,TRBV6-2/TRBV6-3,TRBJ1-1,TRBD1,TGTGCCAGCAGCCAGACACCGACAGGGATGAACACTGAAGCTTTCTTT,CASSQTPTGMNTEAFF
-,TRBV28,TRBJ2-7,TRBD2,TGTGCCAGCAGCCCGGGGGGGGCCAGTGAGCAGTACTTC,CASSPGGASEQYF
-,TRBV4-1,TRBJ1-4,TRBD1,TGCGCCAGCAGCCAACGACAGGGTAGGGATGAAAAACTGTTTTTT,CASSQRQGRDEKLFF
-,TRBV6-5,TRBJ2-7,TRBD1,TGTGCCAGCAGGCTCGGGACAGGGGGATACGAGCAGTACTTC,CASRLGTGGYEQYF
-,TRBV10-3,TRBJ2-3,-,TGTGCCATTGGCCGGGAAGGAAGCACAGATACGCAGTATTTT,CAIGREGSTDTQYF
-,TRBV30,TRBJ2-2,-,TGTGCCTGGAGTGCCGGGAGTAGTGGCGGGGAGCTGTTTTTT,CAWSAGSSGGELFF
-,TRBV7-3,TRBJ1-1,-,TGTGCCAGCAGCTTACGGGAATGGACTGAAGCTTTCTTT,CASSLREWTEAFF
-,TRBV28,TRBJ1-3,-,TGTGCCAGCAGCTCCTTAGGCCGGAGCTCTGGAAACACCATATATTTT,CASSSLGRSSGNTIYF
-,TRBV19,TRBJ2-3,-,TGTGCCAGTAGTCCCGAGGGGGGGGCGTCAGATACGCAGTATTTT,CASSPEGGASDTQYF
once,TRBV19,TRBJ1-2,TRBD1,TGTGCCAGTAGTATAGGAGGACAGGCGTATGGCTACACCTTC,CASSIGGQAYGYTF
-,TRBV7-2,TRBJ2-2,TRBD2,TGTGCCAGCAGCTTAACAGCGGGAGTGGCGGTCGGGGAGCTGTTTTTT,CASSLTAGVAVGELFF
few,TRBV15,TRBJ1-1,-,TGTGCCACCAGCACACCGCGACGGAGGGAGATGAACACTGAAGCTTTCTTT,CATSTPRRREMNTEAFF
-,TRBV24-1,TRBJ2-1,TRBD2,TGTGCCACCAGTGACCACACTAGCGGGGATAACAATGAGCAGTTCTTC,CATSDHTSGDNNEQFF
-,TRBV28,TRBJ2-5,TRBD2,TGTGCCAGCAGTTTACAGCGGGGCGGACTCGAGACCCAGTACTTC,CASSLQRGGLETQYF
-,TRBV5-4,TRBJ1-3,TRBD1,TGTGCCAGCAGCTTGGAGACAGGGAGAGGAAACACCATATATTTT,CASSLETGRGNTIYF
-,TRBV2,TRBJ2-7,-,TGTGCCAGCACAGGGGCCTACGAGCAGTACTTC,CASTGAYEQYF